These T cell receptor beta chains were read from a single sample in a study of shared clonotypes between healthy human individuals. The method was immunoSEQ multiplex PCR; TCRdb's version includes in-frame clones alone and lacks a portion of them. The table lists more than 1 million clones, around 78% of them singletons, with 0.4% to 0.55% in the top ten. Sequencing was carried out using memory CD4+ T cells from PBMCs. The source of these receptors is a man younger than 30 in good health. Some clones in this sample may be carry-over from other donors' samples. Both conserved end residues are part of each CDR3. The D gene is left open where the match is weak. Expanded clones get a size class; other rows say once, few or many, or leave the size out.

TRBJ2-4 | once | NA | TRBV6-5 | CASSQGHSNIQYF | TGTGCCAGCAGCCAGGGACATTCGAACATTCAGTACTTC
TRBJ2-1 | NA | NA | TRBV19 | CASRNAYNEQFF | TGTGCCAGTAGGAACGCCTACAATGAGCAGTTCTTC
TRBJ2-1 | NA | NA | TRBV5-1 | CASSLALGAYNEQFF | TGCGCCAGCAGCTTGGCCTTGGGCGCCTACAATGAGCAGTTCTTC
TRBJ2-7 | NA | TRBD2 | TRBV28 | CASSSGLAGRTEQYF | TGTGCCAGCAGTTCGGGACTAGCGGGGAGGACCGAGCAGTACTTC
TRBJ1-2 | NA | NA | TRBV30 | CAWSPKTGLSKDSNYGYTF | TGTGCCTGGAGTCCCAAAACGGGACTTTCCAAAGACAGTAACTATGGCTACACCTTC
TRBJ2-3 | NA | TRBD2 | TRBV5-8 | CASSRGGYTDTQYF | TGTGCCAGCAGCAGGGGAGGGTACACAGATACGCAGTATTTT
TRBJ1-4 | NA | NA | TRBV4-2 | CASSQDGKVNEKLFF | TGTGCCAGCAGCCAAGATGGGAAGGTCAATGAAAAACTGTTTTTT
TRBJ1-1 | few | NA | TRBV18 | CASSAGLLNTEAFF | TGTGCCAGCTCGGCGGGACTCCTGAACACTGAAGCTTTCTTT
TRBJ2-5 | NA | NA | TRBV5-1 | CASSLGGSETQYF | TGCGCCAGCAGCTTGGGGGGGAGTGAGACCCAGTACTTC
TRBJ2-7 | NA | NA | TRBV6-6 | CASRPDGHEQYF | TGTGCCAGCAGACCCGACGGACACGAGCAGTACTTC
TRBJ2-1 | NA | NA | TRBV5-4 | CASTPSASSYNEQFF | TGTGCCAGCACCCCTAGCGCTAGCTCCTACAATGAGCAGTTCTTC
TRBJ2-3 | NA | NA | TRBV4-1 | CASSQVGGVGTDTQYF | TGCGCCAGCAGCCAAGTCGGGGGAGTTGGTACAGATACGCAGTATTTT
TRBJ2-3 | NA | TRBD2 | TRBV7-2 | CASSFRTSGTDTQYF | TGTGCCAGCAGCTTTCGGACTAGCGGCACAGATACGCAGTATTTT
TRBJ1-1 | few | NA | TRBV2 | CASSEVQPTEAFF | TGTGCCAGCAGTGAAGTTCAACCGACTGAAGCTTTCTTT
TRBJ1-5 | NA | TRBD1 | TRBV30 | CAWRGTGGNNQPQHF | TGTGCCTGGAGGGGGACAGGGGGAAACAATCAGCCCCAGCATTTT
TRBJ2-7 | NA | NA | TRBV28 | CASSRTFYEQYF | TGTGCCAGCAGCAGGACTTTCTACGAGCAGTACTTC
TRBJ1-2 | NA | NA | TRBV28 | CASSPPGGAYGYTF | TGTGCCAGCAGTCCCCCGGGAGGGGCTTATGGCTACACCTTC
TRBJ1-1 | once | NA | TRBV29-1 | CSAQNHPGRMNTEAFF | TGCAGCGCTCAAAACCATCCAGGACGCATGAACACTGAAGCTTTCTTT
TRBJ2-5 | NA | NA | TRBV6-5 | CATSRGRTVPETQYF | TGTGCCACCAGCCGAGGCAGGACCGTCCCGGAGACCCAGTACTTC
TRBJ2-5 | NA | NA | TRBV2 | CASSDRRGWETQYF | TGTGCCAGCAGTGATCGCAGGGGATGGGAGACCCAGTACTTC
TRBJ1-1 | NA | NA | TRBV28 | CASRSSGWDPKGTEAFF | TGTGCCAGCAGGTCAAGTGGTTGGGACCCTAAGGGGACTGAAGCTTTCTTT
TRBJ2-5 | NA | NA | TRBV14 | CASSPEALRETQYF | TGTGCCAGCAGCCCTGAGGCGCTCCGAGAGACCCAGTACTTC
TRBJ2-2 | NA | TRBD2 | TRBV5-1 | CASSQGLAGLSAGELFF | TGCGCCAGCAGCCAGGGACTAGCGGGACTGTCGGCCGGGGAGCTGTTTTTT
TRBJ2-2 | many | NA | TRBV4-1 | CASGRSGELFF | TGCGCCAGCGGGAGGAGCGGGGAGCTGTTTTTT
TRBJ2-5 | NA | TRBD1 | TRBV19 | CASSSGQGVRETQYF | TGTGCCAGTAGTAGCGGACAGGGTGTGCGGGAGACCCAGTACTTC
TRBJ2-6 | NA | NA | TRBV28 | CASSLPLGSGANVLTF | TGTGCCAGCAGCCTTCCCCTTGGCTCTGGGGCCAACGTCCTGACTTTC
TRBJ1-6 | NA | NA | TRBV20-1 | CSAQGRPLHF | TGCAGTGCTCAAGGACGTCCCCTCCACTTT
TRBJ1-5 | NA | NA | TRBV18 | CASTVEGPYSNQPQHF | TGTGCCAGCACCGTCGAGGGCCCTTATAGCAATCAGCCCCAGCATTTT
TRBJ2-6 | NA | NA | TRBV2 | CASSVEQVGANVLTF | TGTGCCAGCAGTGTGGAACAGGTGGGGGCCAACGTCCTGACTTTC
TRBJ1-1 | NA | NA | TRBV28 | CASSLTHTEAFF | TGTGCCAGCAGTCTCACTCACACTGAAGCTTTCTTT
TRBJ1-2 | NA | NA | TRBV30 | CAYHRRTNYGYTF | TGTGCCTATCATCGGCGGACTAACTATGGCTACACCTTC
TRBJ2-2 | NA | NA | TRBV19 | CASNIGIRRNTGELFF | TGTGCCAGTAATATCGGGATCAGGAGGAACACCGGGGAGCTGTTTTTT
TRBJ1-1 | few | NA | TRBV5-1 | CASSLVPGNTEAFF | TGCGCCAGCAGCTTGGTCCCAGGGAACACTGAAGCTTTCTTT
TRBJ2-5 | NA | NA | TRBV9 | CASSFRGLEGETQYF | TGTGCCAGCAGCTTCAGGGGTCTCGAGGGGGAGACCCAGTACTTC
TRBJ2-6 | NA | NA | TRBV4-3 | CASSQVHIVSGANVLTF | TGCGCCAGCAGCCAAGTCCATATTGTCTCTGGGGCCAACGTCCTGACTTTC
TRBJ2-7 | NA | TRBD1 | TRBV28 | CASSLSDRGYEQYF | TGTGCCAGCAGTTTAAGTGACAGGGGTTACGAGCAGTACTTC
TRBJ2-5 | few | NA | TRBV14 | CASSPNRVEETQYF | TGTGCCAGCAGCCCGAACAGGGTGGAAGAGACCCAGTACTTC
TRBJ1-2 | many | TRBD1 | TRBV9 | CASSAIGTGDGYTF | TGTGCCAGCAGCGCCATCGGGACAGGGGATGGCTACACCTTC
TRBJ1-2 | NA | NA | TRBV19 | CASNRGIGYGYTF | TGTGCCAGTAATAGGGGGATCGGCTATGGCTACACCTTC
TRBJ2-7 | NA | NA | TRBV19 | CASRKAPYEQYF | TGTGCCAGTAGAAAGGCACCCTACGAGCAGTACTTC
TRBJ2-6 | NA | NA | TRBV19 | CASSGASAPGANVLTF | TGTGCCAGTTCGGGGGCCTCGGCTCCTGGGGCCAACGTCCTGACTTTC
TRBJ2-5 | NA | NA | TRBV7-2 | CASRTRSAGETQYF | TGTGCCAGCAGGACGCGCTCCGCAGGGGAGACCCAGTACTTC
TRBJ2-7 | NA | TRBD1 | TRBV5-5 | CASSLGWDRLTEQYF | TGTGCCAGCAGCTTGGGGTGGGACAGGCTGACCGAGCAGTACTTC
TRBJ2-6 | NA | NA | TRBV27 | CASSFGSSGANVLTF | TGTGCCAGCAGTTTTGGCAGCTCTGGGGCCAACGTCCTGACTTTC
TRBJ1-4 | NA | NA | TRBV18 | CASSPSLGGPNEKLFF | TGTGCCAGCTCACCATCTCTGGGGGGTCCAAATGAAAAACTGTTTTTT